The 29 T cell receptor beta chains below all came from one sample that was sequenced in a study of a mutant IDH1 vaccine in newly diagnosed glioma. Regarding time point: week 35, safety follow-up. Every single dose of the vaccine, 300 ug of mutant IDH1 20-mer peptide, came with topical imiquimod. Antigen specificity for these receptors is unknown. TCRdb's copy holds only in-frame clones and misses some; the assay was immunoSEQ multiplex PCR. The data contain 20,000 to 30,000 clones, 83% of them singletons. The specimen comprised PBMCs, sampled from a glioma patient whose treatment included an IDH1 peptide vaccine. The receptor set was obtained from a man aged 25-45 years with glioma.

This chain links TRBV30 with TRBJ1-3; a possible D gene is TRBD1 (5 bases). The germline CDR1 and CDR2 sequences are GTSNPN and SVGIG (reference sequence). V lost 4 bases, J lost 2 bases, and 15 bases lay in between. This CDR3 has 15 residues. For the CDR3, the DNA is TGTGCCTGGAACCCGCCCGGGACTGCTGGAAACACCATATATTTT. Its translation: CAWNPPGTAGNTIYF.

The V gene is TRBV6-5, the J gene TRBJ1-6, with a possible D match to TRBD1 (6 bases). The germline gives CDR1 MNHEY, CDR2 SVGAGI. Trimming pared 6 bases from V and 5 bases from J, leaving 11 bases between. The CDR3 has 14 residues. The CDR3 DNA is TGTGCCAGCAGCGACAGGATGAATAATTCACCCCTCCACTTT. This encodes CASSDRMNNSPLHF.

In its sample, this clone was seen a few times. The genes are TRBV2 and TRBJ1-1; possible D gene TRBD1, 6 bases. The CDR3 consists of 14 residues. Per the germline V gene, CDR1 is SNHLY and CDR2 is FYNNEI. Trimming stripped 3 bases from V and 5 bases from J, with 13 bases between. The CDR3 loop reads CASSEGALGTEAFF. CDR3 nucleotides: TGTGCCAGCAGTGAGGGGGCCCTGGGTACTGAAGCTTTCTTT.

The chain uses TRBV6-1 and TRBJ2-7; D not resolved. V gave up 1 base and J gave up 2 bases, with 3 bases separating them. CDR1 and CDR2 (germline): MNHNS, SASEGT. The CDR3 length is 12 residues. The CDR3 bases are TGTGCCAGCAGTGAAGGTGCCTACGAGCAGTACTTC. It translates to CASSEGAYEQYF.

This sequence joins TRBV6-4 and TRBJ1-1; no firm D call. This CDR3 has 15 residues. Per germline, CDR1 MRHNA and CDR2 SNTAGT. Trimming shortened V by 3 bases and J by 1 base, and 12 bases separated the two germline ends. CDR3 bases: TGTGCCAGCAGTGATTACCCTGGAGGGAACACTGAAGCTTTCTTT. It specifies CASSDYPGGNTEAFF.

The chain joins TRBV5-4 to TRBJ1-2, with TRBD1 matching 8 bases. The CDR3 runs to 14 residues. J gave up 6 bases and V 4 bases, and 8 bases lay outside the gene matches. Germline V gene sequence: CDR1 SGHNT, CDR2 YYREEE (reference sequence). CDR3 sequence reads: CASSPGQGPDGYTF. For the CDR3, the DNA is TGTGCCAGCAGCCCAGGACAGGGTCCAGATGGCTACACCTTC.

The V call is TRBV7-2, the J call TRBJ1-5; D may be TRBD1 (6 bases). Trimming pared 3 bases from V and 9 bases from J, leaving 9 bases between. CDR1 is SGHTA and CDR2 is FQGNSA in the germline V gene. The CDR3 extends over 12 amino acids. DNA of the CDR3: TGTGCCAGCAGCTTTACAGGGAGGCCCCAGCATTTT. Translation: CASSFTGRPQHF. The full variable domain, completed using reference TRBV7-2 and TRBJ1-5, is GAGVSQSPSNKVTEKGKDVELRCDPISGHTALYWYRQSLGQGLEFLIYFQGNSAPDKSGLPSDRFSAERTGGSVSTLTIQRTQQEDSAVYLCASSFTGRPQHFGDGTRLSIL.

This clone was recorded only once. The DNA of the CDR3 is TGTGCTGGGACAACCCTAGCGGCTACCTACAATGAGCAGTTCTTC. It encodes CAGTTLAATYNEQFF. The V and J genes are TRBV9 and TRBJ2-1; D might be TRBD2 (7 bases). Germline CDR1 and CDR2: SGDLS and YYNGEE. This CDR3 has 15 residues.

V and J are TRBV2 and TRBJ1-1; D ambiguous. The CDR3 runs to 11 residues. Germline V lookup: CDR1 SNHLY, CDR2 FYNNEI. V was cut by 3 bases and J by 11 bases, with 10 bases left in between. DNA for the CDR3: TGTGCCAGCAGTGAGCGGCCGGGGGCTTTCTTT. This gives the protein CASSERPGAFF. The full variable domain, rest sourced from reference TRBV2 and TRBJ1-1, is EPEVTQTPSHQVTQMGQEVILRCVPISNHLYFYWYRQILGQKVEFLVSFYNNEISEKSEIFDDQFSVERPDGSNFTLKIRSTKLEDSAMYFCASSERPGAFFGQGTRLTVV.

The J gene is TRBJ2-3, the V gene TRBV7-9; unclear D gene. CDR1 is SEHNR and CDR2 is FQNEAQ in the germline V gene (reference sequence). The V end lost 2 bases, the J end lost 4 bases, and 13 bases lay between the germline ends. There are 15 residues in the CDR3. The CDR3: CASSLSQRKADTQYF. The CDR3 DNA reads as TGTGCCAGCAGCTTATCCCAGAGGAAGGCAGATACGCAGTATTTT.

The chain uses TRBV29-1 and TRBJ2-1; 8 bases line up with TRBD2. The trim removed 7 bases at V and 1 base at J, leaving 6 bases unmatched. In germline, CDR1 is SQVTM, CDR2 ANQGSEA. The CDR3 is made up of 14 amino acids. The CDR3 DNA is TGCAGCGGCTCACTAGCGGAATCCTACAATGAGCAGTTCTTC. This sequence encodes CSGSLAESYNEQFF.

The rearrangement joins TRBV11-2 to TRBJ2-5; no reliable D call. CDR1 and CDR2 from the germline V gene are SGHAT and FQNNGV. V was shortened by 7 bases and J by 2 bases, with 11 bases between the two germline ends. The CDR3 spans 13 residues. The CDR3 DNA reads TGTGCCAGCACCTCCAGTCAACAAGAGACCCAGTACTTC. It is translated as CASTSSQQETQYF.

The V and J genes are TRBV19 and TRBJ1-2; 7 nucleotides line up with TRBD1. The J segment lost 4 bases and the V segment lost 4 bases, leaving 9 bases of the junction unmatched. CDR1 is LNHDA, CDR2 SQIVND, per germline (reference sequence). The CDR3 is 15 residues long. CDR3 nucleotide sequence: TGTGCCAGTAGTACCCCCGGGACAGCATTCTATGGCTACACCTTC. This sequence encodes CASSTPGTAFYGYTF.

The J gene is TRBJ2-3, the V gene TRBV19; 9 nucleotides match TRBD2. With V trimmed by 3 bases and J by 5 bases, 6 bases remained unmatched. Germline CDR1 is LNHDA and CDR2 is SQIVND (reference sequence). The CDR3 is made up of 15 amino acids. The CDR3 loop is CASSISGGSLDTQYF. In DNA, the CDR3 is TGTGCCAGTAGTATTAGCGGGGGTTCGCTAGATACGCAGTATTTT.

This chain uses TRBV20-1 with TRBJ2-5; D could derive from TRBD1 or TRBD2 (5 bases each). The CDR3 runs 10 residues. Germline V gives CDR1 DFQATT, CDR2 SNEGSKA (reference sequence). V lost 6 bases, J lost 10 bases, and 12 bases lay in between. The DNA for the CDR3 is TGCAGTGCAGAATCTGGGGGCCAGTACTTC. This sequence encodes CSAESGGQYF.

V is TRBV5-1 and J is TRBJ2-2, with 10 bases fitting TRBD2. The germline gives CDR1 SGHRS, CDR2 YFSETQ. The CDR3 extends over 16 amino acids. Unmatched junction bases numbered 8, after V lost 2 bases and J lost 7 bases. This chain's CDR3 is CASSLERLAGDGELFF. The CDR3 region has the DNA TGCGCCAGCAGCTTAGAAAGGCTAGCGGGAGACGGGGAGCTGTTTTTT.

The chain links TRBV4-2 to TRBJ2-3; D is possibly TRBD2 (6 bases). This CDR3 region has 15 residues. CDR1 and CDR2 (germline): LGHNA, YNFKEQ. The V end lost 0 bases, the J end lost 2 bases, and 9 bases lay between the germline ends. This CDR3 reads CASSQDWGVTDTQYF. The CDR3 DNA sequence: TGTGCCAGCAGCCAAGATTGGGGGGTCACAGATACGCAGTATTTT.

V and J are TRBV18 and TRBJ1-4, with D hard to call. The V gene lost 3 bases and the J gene lost 0 bases, with 20 bases spanning the gap. This CDR3 is 19 amino acids long. Germline CDR1 is KGHSH and CDR2 is LQKENI. CDR3 sequence reads: CASSPRRSYGFATNEKLFF. The CDR3 DNA reads as TGTGCCAGCTCACCGCGTAGGTCTTATGGTTTCGCAACTAATGAAAAACTGTTTTTT.

The genes are TRBV2 and TRBJ2-3; TRBD2 matches at 7 bases. J was trimmed by 4 bases and V by 11 bases; bases with no gene match: 12. Germline V CDR1 and CDR2: SNHLY, FYNNEI. CDR3 length: 14 residues. The CDR3 loop is CACNGRLASDTQYF. The CDR3 DNA reads as TGTGCCTGTAACGGTCGACTAGCCTCAGATACGCAGTATTTT.

The V call is TRBV5-5, the J call TRBJ1-1; a possible D gene is TRBD1 (5 bases). CDR1 is SGHKS and CDR2 is YYEKEE in the germline V gene (reference sequence). The V and J ends lost 4 bases and 2 bases respectively, with 9 bases between them. This CDR3 region has 13 residues. CDR3: CASSVTGNTEAFF. The CDR3 nucleotides read TGTGCCAGCAGCGTCACAGGAAACACTGAAGCTTTCTTT.

V usage is TRBV7-8 and J usage is TRBJ2-5; 8 nucleotides agree with TRBD1. After removal of 2 bases from V and 5 bases from J, the junction contained 4 bases not matched to a gene. The CDR3 is made up of 14 amino acids. CDR1 SGHVS and CDR2 FQNEAQ come from the germline V gene. The CDR3: CASSLQGAEETQYF. The CDR3 nucleotides read TGTGCCAGCAGCTTACAGGGGGCGGAGGAGACCCAGTACTTC.

The rearrangement uses TRBV7-6 and TRBJ2-1, with TRBD2 identical over 8 bases. Germline CDR1 reads SGHVS; CDR2 reads FNYEAQ. The CDR3 contains 14 residues. V dropped 4 bases and J dropped 7; count of bases not matched to a gene: 6. In DNA, the CDR3 is TGTGCCAGCAGCTGGACTAGCCCTTTAAATGAGCAGTTCTTC. Translated: CASSWTSPLNEQFF.

The chain links TRBV10-3 to TRBJ1-3; D uncertain. This CDR3 contains 17 residues. In germline, CDR1 is ENHRY, CDR2 SYGVKD. V lost 2 bases and J 5 bases, leaving 19 bases between the germline ends. The CDR3 reads CAISESGGNQRRNTIYF. In DNA form, the CDR3 reads TGTGCCATCAGTGAGAGCGGCGGAAACCAACGGAGAAACACCATATATTTT.

The rearrangement joins TRBV20-1 to TRBJ1-2, with TRBD1 as a possible D gene (5 bases). CDR1 and CDR2 from the germline V gene are DFQATT and SNEGSKA (reference sequence). The CDR3 consists of 10 residues. The V end was cut by 6 bases, the J end by 6 bases, with 8 bases between. CDR3 in DNA: TGCAGTGCCCCCAGGGATGGCTACACCTTC. It is translated as CSAPRDGYTF.

The V call is TRBV11-2, the J call TRBJ2-6; 13 nucleotides line up with TRBD2. J lost 4 bases, V lost 7 bases, and 10 bases had no gene match. The germline V gene encodes CDR1 SGHAT and CDR2 FQNNGV. This CDR3 is 18 amino acids long. The CDR3 DNA reads TGTGCCAGCATCCTAACTAGCGGGAGGGTGTCAGGGGCCAACGTCCTGACTTTC. This translates into CASILTSGRVSGANVLTF.

The V and J genes are TRBV19 and TRBJ1-5, with a tentative D call TRBD1 (5 bases). Trimming removed 5 bases from V and 7 bases from J, with 12 bases in between. CDR1 is LNHDA and CDR2 is SQIVND in the germline V gene (reference sequence). CDR3 length equals 13 residues. Here the CDR3 reads CASSPGNLQPQHF. CDR3 nucleotide sequence: TGTGCCAGTAGTCCAGGGAATTTGCAGCCCCAGCATTTT.

The chain couples TRBV30 to TRBJ1-3; 7 positions agree with TRBD1. With V trimmed by 0 bases and J by 8 bases, 13 bases remained unmatched. Germline values: CDR1 GTSNPN, CDR2 SVGIG (reference sequence). The CDR3 has 16 amino acids. The CDR3 loop reads CAWSVPLTGMADTIYF. In nucleotides, the CDR3 is TGTGCCTGGAGTGTCCCATTGACAGGGATGGCTGACACCATATATTTT.

The J gene is TRBJ2-3, the V gene TRBV10-3; the D is unclear. This CDR3 region has 14 residues. V dropped 3 bases and J dropped 0 bases, with 7 bases sitting between them. CDR1 is ENHRY and CDR2 is SYGVKD in the germline V gene. This chain's CDR3 is CAISEPTSTDTQYF. The CDR3, as DNA: TGTGCCATCAGTGAACCAACCAGCACAGATACGCAGTATTTT.

CDR3 amino acids: CASSLVIAGVEAGELFF. The CDR3 coding sequence is TGCGCCAGCAGCTTGGTGATAGCGGGAGTGGAGGCCGGGGAGCTGTTTTTT. The chain is built from TRBV5-1 and TRBJ2-2, with TRBD2 matching 9 bases. The CDR3 length is 17 residues. V lost 0 bases and J lost 6; bases outside the gene matches: 9. In germline, CDR1 is SGHRS, CDR2 YFSETQ. The full variable domain, completed using reference TRBV5-1 and TRBJ2-2, is KAGVTQTPRYLIKTRGQQVTLSCSPISGHRSVSWYQQTPGQGLQFLFEYFSETQRNKGNFPGRFSGRQFSNSRSEMNVSTLELGDSALYLCASSLVIAGVEAGELFFGEGSRLTVL.